This T cell receptor (beta chain) was sequenced for a study of shared clonotypes between healthy human individuals. V gave up 3 bases and J gave up 0 bases; unmatched junction bases: 10. The CDR3 has 18 residues. Germline V gives CDR1 MNHEY, CDR2 SMNVEV (reference sequence). Sequenced by immunoSEQ multiplex PCR; TCRdb stores in-frame clones only, minus some. Of roughly 400,000 clones in the sample, 96% were seen once. This receptor was obtained from a man aged 25-45 years in good health. The sample was memory CD8+ T cells sorted from blood. The subset is: CD45RO+ cells pooled with CCR7-negative TemRA cells. The chain couples TRBV27 to TRBJ2-2; TRBD2 matches 7 bases. In nucleotides, the CDR3 is TGTGCCAGCAGTTTTCGGGGTTGGGGGACTACGAACACCGGGGAGCTGTTTTTT. Its protein product is CASSFRGWGTTNTGELFF.